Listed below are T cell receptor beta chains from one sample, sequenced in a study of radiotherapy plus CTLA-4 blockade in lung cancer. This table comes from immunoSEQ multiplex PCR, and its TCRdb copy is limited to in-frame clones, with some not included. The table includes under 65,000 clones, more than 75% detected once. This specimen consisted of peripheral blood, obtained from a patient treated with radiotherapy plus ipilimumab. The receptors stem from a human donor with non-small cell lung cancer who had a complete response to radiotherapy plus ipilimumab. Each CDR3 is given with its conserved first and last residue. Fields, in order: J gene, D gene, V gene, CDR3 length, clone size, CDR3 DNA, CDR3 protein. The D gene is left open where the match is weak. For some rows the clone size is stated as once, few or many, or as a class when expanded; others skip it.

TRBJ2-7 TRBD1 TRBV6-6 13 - TGTGCCAGCAGGGACAGGACGACCTACGAGCAGTACTTC CASRDRTTYEQYF
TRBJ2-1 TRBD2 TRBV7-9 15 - TGTGCCAGCAGCCCCTCTAGCGGGAGCTACAATGAGCAGTTCTTC CASSPSSGSYNEQFF
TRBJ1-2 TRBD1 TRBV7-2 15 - TGTGCCAGCAGCCGGCCCCCGGGACAGGGGGATGGCTACACCTTC CASSRPPGQGDGYTF
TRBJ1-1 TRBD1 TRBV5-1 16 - TGCGCCAGCAGCTTGGGTCCGGGACAGGGTGGCACTGAAGCTTTCTTT CASSLGPGQGGTEAFF
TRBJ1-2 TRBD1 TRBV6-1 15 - TGTGCCAGCAGTGAATTGCGCAGGGGGCCTTATGGCTACACCTTC CASSELRRGPYGYTF
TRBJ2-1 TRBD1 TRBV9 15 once TGTGCCAGCAGCGTAGCTGGGACAGGATACAATGAGCAGTTCTTC CASSVAGTGYNEQFF
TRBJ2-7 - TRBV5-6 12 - TGTGCCAGCAGCTTGTGGAGCGACGAGCAGTACTTC CASSLWSDEQYF
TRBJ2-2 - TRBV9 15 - TGTGCCAGCAGCGGCCCGGGATGGGGCACCGGGGAGCTGTTTTTT CASSGPGWGTGELFF
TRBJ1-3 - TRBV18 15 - TGTGCCAGCTCACCGCAACAGGGCTCTGGAAACACCATATATTTT CASSPQQGSGNTIYF
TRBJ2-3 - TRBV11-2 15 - TGTGCCAGCAGCTCCGGACAGTTCAACACAGATACGCAGTATTTT CASSSGQFNTDTQYF
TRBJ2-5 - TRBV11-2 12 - TGTGCCAGCAGCTCGTACCAAGAGACCCAGTACTTC CASSSYQETQYF
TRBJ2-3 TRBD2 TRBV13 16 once TGTGCCAGCAGATCTACTAGCGGGAGGGACACAGATACGCAGTATTTT CASRSTSGRDTDTQYF
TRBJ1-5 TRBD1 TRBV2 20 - TGTGCCAGCAGTGAGGGAGACAGGGGAGGTGAGGGCTATGGCAATCAGCCCCAGCATTTT CASSEGDRGGEGYGNQPQHF
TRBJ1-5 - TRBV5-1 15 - TGCGCCAGCAGCTTGGGGACTTATAGCAATCAGCCCCAGCATTTT CASSLGTYSNQPQHF
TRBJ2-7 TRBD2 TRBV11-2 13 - TGTGCCAGCAGCTTGGGACTAGCGTGGGAGCAGTACTTC CASSLGLAWEQYF
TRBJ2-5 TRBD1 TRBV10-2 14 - TGCGCCAGCAGTGCCAGGGGGATGGGAGAGACCCAGTACTTC CASSARGMGETQYF
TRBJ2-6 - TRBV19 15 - TGTGCCAGTAGTATGAGGAGGGACGGGGCCAACGTCCTGACTTTC CASSMRRDGANVLTF
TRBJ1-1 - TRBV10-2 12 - TGCGCCAGCAGTGACAGGGGCACTGAAGCTTTCTTT CASSDRGTEAFF
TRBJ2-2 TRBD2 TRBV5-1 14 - TGCGCCAGCAGTCCGAGCGGGAGTATTGGGGAGCTGTTTTTT CASSPSGSIGELFF
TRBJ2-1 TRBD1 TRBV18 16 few TGTGCCAGCTCCTCTCAACCGGGGACAGGGGGCAATGAGCAGTTCTTC CASSSQPGTGGNEQFF
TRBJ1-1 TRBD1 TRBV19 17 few TGTGCCAGTAGTATCGGGGGGACAGGGTCCCTGAACACTGAAGCTTTCTTT CASSIGGTGSLNTEAFF
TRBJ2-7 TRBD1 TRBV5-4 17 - TGTGCCAGCAGCTTGGGGGGGAGGAGACAGGGGGGAGACGAGCAGTACTTC CASSLGGRRQGGDEQYF
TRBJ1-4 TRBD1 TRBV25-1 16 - TGTGCCAGCAGTGATCTTGGACAGGGGTCTAATGAAAAACTGTTTTTT CASSDLGQGSNEKLFF
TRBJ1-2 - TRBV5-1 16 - TGCGCCAGCAGCTTGGCCAGGGGTGCACAGTCCGCTGGCTACACCTTC CASSLARGAQSAGYTF
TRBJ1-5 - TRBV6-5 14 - TGTGCCAGCAGGCCTAGGAGTGAGTATCAGCCCCAGCATTTT CASRPRSEYQPQHF
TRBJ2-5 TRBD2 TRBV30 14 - TGTGCCTGGAGGTTGAGCGGGAGCATTGAGACCCAGTACTTC CAWRLSGSIETQYF
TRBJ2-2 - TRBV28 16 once TGTGCCAGCAGTGTCACAGGGTATGCGACTGCCGGGGAGCTGTTTTTT CASSVTGYATAGELFF
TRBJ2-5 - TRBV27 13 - TGTGCCAGCAGCTTCAGAAGTGATGGGACCCAGTACTTC CASSFRSDGTQYF
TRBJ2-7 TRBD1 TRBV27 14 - TGTGCCAGCAGTCTTACCGGGACAGGCAAAGAGCAGTACTTC CASSLTGTGKEQYF
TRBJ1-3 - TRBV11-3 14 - TGTGCCAGCAGCCTAGTGGACAGAGGAAACACCATATATTTT CASSLVDRGNTIYF
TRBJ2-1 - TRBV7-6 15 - TGTGCCAGCAGCTTAGATCCGGGGATATACAATGAGCAGTTCTTC CASSLDPGIYNEQFF
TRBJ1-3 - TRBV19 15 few TGTGCCAGTACCAACAGGGACCTCTCTGGAAACACCATATATTTT CASTNRDLSGNTIYF
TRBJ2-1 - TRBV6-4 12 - TGTGCCAGCAGTGACTTGGAGAATGAGCAGTTCTTC CASSDLENEQFF
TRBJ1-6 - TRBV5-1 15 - TGCGCCAGCAGCTACCGGGAGACCTATAATTCACCCCTCCACTTT CASSYRETYNSPLHF
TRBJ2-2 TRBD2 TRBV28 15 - TGTGCCAGCATTCCGACTAGCGGGTTCACCGGGGAGCTGTTTTTT CASIPTSGFTGELFF
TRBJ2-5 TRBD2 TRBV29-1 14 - TGCAGCGTTACGTGGGGCGGGGGGCAAGAGACCCAGTACTTC CSVTWGGGQETQYF
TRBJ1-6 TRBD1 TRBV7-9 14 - TGTGCCAGCAGCTCGGGACAGCATAATTCACCCCTCCACTTT CASSSGQHNSPLHF
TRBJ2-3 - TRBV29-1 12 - TGCAGCGTTGAAATCGTTTGGGAGGCGCAGTATTTT CSVEIVWEAQYF
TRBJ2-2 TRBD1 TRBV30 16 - TGTGCCTGGAAACAGGGGTTATTTCGAGACACCGGGGAGCTGTTTTTT CAWKQGLFRDTGELFF
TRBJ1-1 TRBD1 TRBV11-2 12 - TGTGCCAGCAGCCAGCCAGGGGGCGCTTCTTTCTTT CASSQPGGASFF
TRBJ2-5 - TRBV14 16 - TGTGCCAGCAGCCCCGGGACCACTAGGGGGCAAGAGACCCAGTACTTC CASSPGTTRGQETQYF
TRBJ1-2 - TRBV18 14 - TGTGCCAGCTCACCACCGGGCATCAACTATGGCTACACCTTC CASSPPGINYGYTF
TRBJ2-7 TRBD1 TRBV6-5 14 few TGTGCCAGCAGTCGGGACAGGGCGACCTACGAGCAGTACTTC CASSRDRATYEQYF
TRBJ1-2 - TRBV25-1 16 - TGTGCCAGCAGTGGTCGCCCAGGGGACCGCGGGTTTGGCTACACCTTC CASSGRPGDRGFGYTF
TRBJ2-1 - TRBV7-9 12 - TGTGCCAGCAGGCGGACAGTCAATGAGCAGTTCTTC CASRRTVNEQFF
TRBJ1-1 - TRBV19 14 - TGTGCCAGTAGTATGGAGGGGAAGAACACTGAAGCTTTCTTT CASSMEGKNTEAFF
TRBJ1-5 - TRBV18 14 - TGTGCCAGCTCACCCGAAGGGGGTAGACAGCCCCAGCATTTT CASSPEGGRQPQHF
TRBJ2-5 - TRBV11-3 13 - TGTGCCAGCAGCTTAGGCCAGCAAGAGACCCAGTACTTC CASSLGQQETQYF
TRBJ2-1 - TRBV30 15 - TGTGCCTGGTACCCCGGGGGATTATCCTACAATGAGCAGTTCTTC CAWYPGGLSYNEQFF
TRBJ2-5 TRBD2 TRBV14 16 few TGTGCCAGCAGCCAATCACCCGGGGGGTACCAAGAGACCCAGTACTTC CASSQSPGGYQETQYF
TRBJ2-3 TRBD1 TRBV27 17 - TGTGCCAGCAGCACCTACATAGGGGGCTCAGGCACAGATACGCAGTATTTT CASSTYIGGSGTDTQYF
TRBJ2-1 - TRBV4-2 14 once TGTGCCAGCAGGCTAGCGCCGTCCCTCGATGAGCAGTTCTTC CASRLAPSLDEQFF
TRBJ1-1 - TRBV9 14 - TGTGCCAGCAGCGTAGCCGCGATGAACACTGAAGCTTTCTTT CASSVAAMNTEAFF
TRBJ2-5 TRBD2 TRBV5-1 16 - TGCGCCAGCAGCTTGGTCAGCGGGGGCCACTCAGAGACCCAGTACTTC CASSLVSGGHSETQYF
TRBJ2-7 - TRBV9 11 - TGTGCCAGCTCCGCCGGGGGCGAGCAGTACTTC CASSAGGEQYF